The sequence of this T cell receptor beta chain was determined in a study of identifying expanded T cells in peripheral blood. Findings and limits, study-wide: Over two and four weeks, about 17 and 20 clones changed, versus roughly 1.2 between replicates.

A remark on this clone: Antigen specificity is unknown.

Some clones are missing from TCRdb's copy, which holds only in-frame ones; the method was immunoSEQ multiplex PCR. Among 95,000 or so clones listed, approximately 83% were seen once. Trimming cost V 10 bases and J 1 base, with 19 bases left between them. This CDR3 spans 15 amino acids. Germline CDR1 reads MNHEY; CDR2 reads SVGAGI. The chain recombines TRBV6-5 with TRBJ1-1; D gene unclear. The sequence came from a person aged 18 to 75 in good health. Sequencing input: blood. CDR3 region: CATKPARAKNTEAFF. In nucleotides, the CDR3 is TGTGCCACTAAACCCGCCCGTGCAAAGAACACTGAAGCTTTCTTT.